This T cell receptor (beta chain) is from a study of T-cell memory formation after mild COVID-19. At the level of the study: The study found TCR clusters largely donor specific.

Trimming shortened V by 2 bases and J by 2 bases, and 4 bases separated the two germline ends. CDR3 length: 12 amino acids. Per germline, CDR1 MNHNS and CDR2 SASEGT. This clonotype was recorded many times. Its antigen remains unknown. TCRdb reanalysed the 5' RACE reads using MiXCR and keeps one entry per CDR3 protein. This repertoire shows around 500,000 distinct CDR3 sequences, 18% found once; its top ten account for 12%. Study-level points and caveats: Clones that contracted clustered mainly in CM and EM if CD4+ and in EMRA if CD8+. Contracting clones from day 15 to 85 had balanced CD4/CD8; later expanders favoured CD4+. Researchers found some responding clones in pre-infection memory, a sign that cross-reactive memory joined.

Sequenced: PBMCs or a T cell subset sorted from them (not recorded which). The receptor was isolated from an adult woman who had mild COVID-19 (a few samples of this study predate the infection). Cell type and time point are not known. The chain recombines TRBV6-1 with TRBJ2-7, with D uncertain. The CDR3, as DNA: TGTGCCAGCAGTGAATGGGCCTACGAGCAGTACTTC. Encoded protein: CASSEWAYEQYF.